These 30 T cell receptor beta chains were sequenced from one sample in a study of read filtering for tumor transcriptome and immune sequencing. Molecular barcoded adaptors covering alpha/delta and beta/gamma chains were used on approximately 400 ng RNA. TCRdb called the reads again in MiXCR, with one record for every CDR3 protein. Of over 40,000 distinct CDR3 sequences listed, 10% to 15% are singletons. The specimen was a population of CD138-negative cells sorted from bone marrow. Receptors were obtained from a donor aged 40 or older with multiple myeloma.

This clonotype was seen at least ten times. The V call is TRBV5-4, the J call TRBJ1-1, with D uncertain. Trimming pared 0 bases from V and 2 bases from J, leaving 8 bases between. Germline V lookup: CDR1 SGHNT, CDR2 YYREEE (reference sequence). This CDR3 comprises 14 residues. For the CDR3, the DNA is TGTGCCAGCAGCTTGGAGCAGATCAACACTGAAGCTTTCTTT. This sequence encodes CASSLEQINTEAFF.

This sequence joins TRBV7-6 and TRBJ2-1; the match to TRBD2 covers 11 bases. CDR1 is SGHVS, CDR2 FNYEAQ, per germline. V was clipped by 4 bases and J by 14 bases; unmatched bases: 7. The CDR3 totals 13 residues. CDR3 nucleotide sequence: TGTGCCAGCAGCTCTCTAGCGGGAGGCTACGAGTTCTTC. Translation: CASSSLAGGYEFF.

This clonotype was picked up many times. Written as DNA, the CDR3 is TGCGCCAGCAGCACGACAGGAACAGGGGGCGGTTTCGATGAGCAGTTCTTC. Its protein is CASSTTGTGGGFDEQFF. This sequence joins TRBV5-1 and TRBJ2-1, with 9 bases aligning to TRBD1. Looked up from germline, CDR1 is SGHRS and CDR2 is YFSETQ. Unmatched junction bases numbered 16, after V lost 4 bases and J lost 8 bases. CDR3 length equals 17 residues. The variable domain in full, completed from reference TRBV5-1 and TRBJ2-1, reads KAGVTQTPRYLIKTRGQQVTLSCSPISGHRSVSWYQQTPGQGLQFLFEYFSETQRNKGNFPGRFSGRQFSNSRSEMNVSTLELGDSALYLCASSTTGTGGGFDEQFFGPGTRLTVL.

This clonotype was counted only a few times. Mismatch with germline at one junction end may stem from a read error. The V call is TRBV14, the J call TRBJ2-1; TRBD2 is a possible D gene (5 bases). This CDR3 region has 14 residues. CDR1 and CDR2 from the germline V gene are SGHDN and FVKESK. CDR3 coding DNA: TGTGCCAGCAGCCAACCGGGGATCTCTAATGAGCAGCCCTTC. This codes for CASSQPGISNEQPF. Based on the CDR3 plus reference TRBV14 and TRBJ2-1, the full variable domain is EAGVTQFPSHSVIEKGQTVTLRCDPISGHDNLYWYRRVMGKEIKFLLHFVKESKQDESGMPNNRFLAERTGGTYSTLKVQPAELEDSGVYFCASSQPGISNEQPFGPGTRLTVL.

Many counts were recorded for this clonotype. The chain employs TRBV27 and TRBJ1-5; 7 nucleotides match TRBD1. The V gene end was trimmed by 5 bases and the J gene end by 4 bases; junction bases not matched to a gene: 5. The CDR3 is made up of 14 amino acids. Per germline, CDR1 MNHEY and CDR2 SMNVEV (reference sequence). As DNA, the CDR3 is TGTGCCAGCAGTGTGAGACAGGGTAATCAGCCCCAGCATTTT. Its protein is CASSVRQGNQPQHF.

The rearrangement joins TRBV2 to TRBJ2-7; D not resolved. The CDR3 runs 15 residues. CDR1 and CDR2 from the germline V gene are SNHLY and FYNNEI. The V end lost 6 bases, the J end lost 0 bases, and 15 bases lay between the germline ends. CDR3 region: CASSMDGPYSYEQYF. The CDR3, as DNA: TGTGCCAGCAGCATGGACGGACCCTACTCCTACGAGCAGTACTTC. Drawing the rest from reference TRBV2 and TRBJ2-7, the complete variable domain is EPEVTQTPSHQVTQMGQEVILRCVPISNHLYFYWYRQILGQKVEFLVSFYNNEISEKSEIFDDQFSVERPDGSNFTLKIRSTKLEDSAMYFCASSMDGPYSYEQYFGPGTRLTVT.

About this clonotype itself: A far larger clone is just one base off, so this is likely a read error. This sequence joins TRBV7-2 and TRBJ2-7; D uncertain. CDR3 length: 13 amino acids. Germline lookup yields CDR1 SGHTA and CDR2 FQGNSA. Trimming took 6 bases from V and 0 from J, leaving 9 bases between them. CDR3 sequence (DNA): TGTGCCAGCAGTGACGCCCCCTCCTACGAGCAGTACTTC. Amino acid sequence: CASSDAPSYEQYF. The full variable domain, its missing parts supplied by reference TRBV7-2 and TRBJ2-7, is GAGVSQSPSNKVTEKGKDVELRCDPISGHTALYWYRQSLGQGLEFLIYFQGNSAPDKSGLPSDRFSAERTGGSVSTLTIQRTQQEDSAVYLCASSDAPSYEQYFGPGTRLTVT.

This clonotype has only a few counts. This rearrangement joins TRBV4-1 to TRBJ2-2; no reliable D call. Germline-derived CDR1 and CDR2 are MGHRA and YSYEKL. The CDR3 has 17 amino acids. The V and J ends lost 2 bases and 0 bases respectively, with 13 bases between them. CDR3 nucleotide sequence: TGCGCCAGCAGCCAACACTTACTACCATCGAACACCGGGGAGCTGTTTTTT. Its translation is CASSQHLLPSNTGELFF.

This chain joins TRBV27 and TRBJ2-2; D is unresolved. CDR3 length: 15 amino acids. Looked up from germline, CDR1 is MNHEY and CDR2 is SMNVEV (reference sequence). Trimming removed 5 bases at V and 1 base at J, with 11 bases between. CDR3 sequence: CASSDLSRNTGELFF. The CDR3 nucleotides read TGTGCCAGCAGTGATTTGAGCAGGAACACCGGGGAGCTGTTTTTT.

This rearrangement joins TRBV5-5 to TRBJ2-1, with D tentatively TRBD1 (6 bases). The germline V gene has CDR1 SGHKS and CDR2 YYEKEE (reference sequence). The CDR3 runs 16 residues. Trimming removed 5 bases at V and 0 bases at J, with 15 bases between. The CDR3 nucleotides are TGTGCCAGCAGGGCCGGTGAAGGGGGCTCCTACAATGAGCAGTTCTTC. Translating gives CASRAGEGGSYNEQFF.

This clonotype has at least ten counts. The chain couples TRBV29-1 to TRBJ1-1; D call uncertain. The germline V gene has CDR1 SQVTM and CDR2 ANQGSEA. Trimming removed 6 bases from V and 0 bases from J, with 11 bases in between. The CDR3 is 13 residues long. CDR3 residues: CSVTVLMNTEAFF. CDR3 DNA: TGCAGCGTCACAGTGCTCATGAACACTGAAGCTTTCTTT.

In the case of this clonotype: A much larger clone is a single base away; this may be a read error. The chain combines TRBV5-1 with TRBJ2-2; 7 bases are a match to TRBD1. The CDR3 is made up of 16 amino acids. Looked up from germline, CDR1 is SGHRS and CDR2 is YFSETQ. This CDR3 is CASGLSPGTATGELFF. The CDR3 DNA sequence: TGCGCCAGCGGCTTAAGCCCCGGGACAGCCACCGGGGAGCTGTTTTTT.

This clonotype was detected many times. The V gene is TRBV7-9, the J gene TRBJ1-1, with D possibly TRBD1 on 5 matching bases. Deletions cut 1 base from V and 3 bases from J, with 12 bases between. Germline assignment: CDR1 SEHNR and CDR2 FQNEAQ (reference sequence). The CDR3 runs 15 residues. Written as DNA, the CDR3 is TGTGCCAGCAGCTTAGAGGTCAGGGCGGACACTGAAGCTTTCTTT. This codes for CASSLEVRADTEAFF. The entire variable domain, with the rest obtained from reference TRBV7-9 and TRBJ1-1, is as follows: DTGVSQNPRHKITKRGQNVTFRCDPISEHNRLYWYRQTLGQGPEFLTYFQNEAQLEKSRLLSDRFSAERPKGSFSTLEIQRTEQGDSAMYLCASSLEVRADTEAFFGQGTRLTVV.

Concerning this clonotype: One base away lies a much larger clone, so this may be a sequencing read error. The V and J genes are TRBV19 and TRBJ2-6; D possibly matches TRBD1 or TRBD2 (5 bases each). The CDR3 has 15 residues. Germline CDR1 is LNHDA and CDR2 is SQIVND (reference sequence). The DNA of the CDR3 is TGTGCCAGTAGTATAGGGGGAGCTGGGGCCAACGTCCGGACTTTC. As protein: CASSIGGAGANVRTF.

This sequence joins TRBV5-4 and TRBJ2-1; possibly TRBD1 or TRBD2 for D (6 bases each). The CDR3 runs to 17 residues. The germline V gene encodes CDR1 SGHNT and CDR2 YYREEE (reference sequence). V was trimmed by 0 bases and J by 1 base, leaving 14 bases between them. The CDR3 loop is CASSLDGGGRSYNEQFF. The CDR3 bases are TGTGCCAGCAGCTTGGATGGTGGGGGGCGATCCTACAATGAGCAGTTCTTC.

This clonotype has a handful of counts. A much larger clone is a single base away; this may be a read error. CDR3 nucleotide sequence: TGCAATGCTAGCGGAGTGGAGGAGCAGTTCTTC. Amino acid sequence: CNASGVEEQFF. This chain connects TRBV20-1 to TRBJ2-1, with 7 positions matching TRBD2. The CDR3 runs to 11 residues. The germline gives CDR1 DFQATT, CDR2 SNEGSKA (reference sequence).

This clonotype has at least ten counts. The V call is TRBV12-3 or TRBV12-4, the J call TRBJ1-2; the match to TRBD1 covers 8 bases. This CDR3 spans 14 amino acids. The V gene end was trimmed by 6 bases and the J gene end by 4 bases; junction bases not matched to a gene: 7. DNA for the CDR3: TGTGCCAGCAGAAGGGACAGGAGCTCCTATGGCTACACCTTC. This gives the protein CASRRDRSSYGYTF.

Concerning this clonotype itself: With only one base between it and a far larger clone, this is likely a read error. The gene calls are TRBV11-1 and TRBJ2-1; TRBD2 aligns across 8 bases. The CDR3 loop spans 16 amino acids. Per the germline V gene, CDR1 is SGHAT and CDR2 is FQDESV (reference sequence). CDR3 sequence: CAGSRMGTRQDNEQFF. CDR3 nucleotide sequence: TGTGCCGGCAGCAGAATGGGGACTAGGCAGGACAATGAGCAGTTCTTC.

This clonotype appeared many times. Mismatch with germline at one junction end may stem from a read error. The chain joins TRBV7-7 to TRBJ2-1; D is undetermined. CDR1 is SSHAT and CDR2 is FNYEAQ in the germline V gene (reference sequence). The CDR3 is 15 residues long. Here the CDR3 DNA reads TGTGCTAGCAGCTTAGGGCTTAGCTCCTACAATGAGCAGTTCTTC. Translating it yields CASSLGLSSYNEQFF.

At least ten counts were recorded for this clonotype. This rearrangement joins TRBV20-1 to TRBJ1-1; 9 bases are shared with TRBD1. From germline, CDR1 is DFQATT and CDR2 SNEGSKA (reference sequence). V dropped 6 bases and J dropped 2; count of bases not matched to a gene: 10. The CDR3 length is 15 residues. CDR3 coding DNA: TGCAGTGCGAAAGGACAGGGGCTAAGTAACACTGAAGCTTTCTTT. Protein sequence: CSAKGQGLSNTEAFF.

At least ten counts were recorded for this clonotype. This chain links TRBV24-1 with TRBJ2-5; D is perhaps TRBD1 (6 bases). Germline V gene sequence: CDR1 KGHDR, CDR2 SFDVKD. V lost 7 bases and J 2 bases, leaving 7 bases between the germline ends. CDR3 length: 12 amino acids. DNA for the CDR3: TGTGCCACCAGCGGACAGCAAGAGACCCAGTACTTC. The encoded protein is CATSGQQETQYF.

A remark on this clonotype: A much more abundant neighbour one base away suggests this may be a read error. V is TRBV6-5 and J is TRBJ2-6, with D hard to call. Per germline, CDR1 MNHEY and CDR2 SVGAGI. The CDR3 contains 15 residues. CDR3 protein: CAGSYSSSGANVLTF. CDR3 nucleotide sequence: TGTGCCGGCAGTTACTCGTCCTCTGGGGCCAACGTCCTGACTTTC.

In its sample, this clonotype was seen many times. This chain links TRBV19 with TRBJ2-1; TRBD1 aligns across 11 bases. The trim removed 5 bases at V and 2 bases at J, leaving 5 bases unmatched. This CDR3 has 16 amino acids. Germline CDR1 LNHDA, CDR2 SQIVND (reference sequence). In nucleotides, the CDR3 is TGTGCCAGTAGTGGACAGGGGGCCCCCACCTACAATGAGCAGTTCTTC. Protein: CASSGQGAPTYNEQFF. The variable domain in full, with the rest retrieved from reference TRBV19 and TRBJ2-1, is DGGITQSPKYLFRKEGQNVTLSCEQNLNHDAMYWYRQDPGQGLRLIYYSQIVNDFQKGDIAEGYSVSREKKESFPLTVTSAQKNPTAFYLCASSGQGAPTYNEQFFGPGTRLTVL.

Concerning this clonotype: A much larger clone differs from this one at a single base, so this may be a read error. V and J are TRBV7-2 and TRBJ1-5, with 7 bases matching TRBD1. The V segment lost 4 bases and the J segment 4 bases; nucleotides outside the gene matches: 4. The CDR3 length is 14 residues. Germline lookup yields CDR1 SGHTA and CDR2 FQGNSA. The CDR3 region has the DNA TGTGCCAGCAGCTCGACAGGGACTAATCAGCCCCAGCATTTT. Protein product: CASSSTGTNQPQHF.

Many counts were recorded for this clonotype. CDR3 residues: CASSPSGSDDTQYF. The CDR3 DNA is TGTGCCAGCAGTCCTAGCGGGAGTGACGATACGCAGTATTTT. V and J are TRBV28 and TRBJ2-3, with TRBD2 identical over 10 bases. Germline trimming cut 5 bases from V and 6 bases from J; bases unmatched to any gene: 5. This CDR3 comprises 14 residues. Germline values: CDR1 MDHEN, CDR2 SYDVKM.

This clonotype was recorded many times. V is TRBV6-1 and J is TRBJ2-5; a possible D gene is TRBD2 (7 bases). The CDR3 loop spans 14 amino acids. Trimming removed 8 bases at V and 3 bases at J, with 16 bases between. CDR1 MNHNS and CDR2 SASEGT come from the germline V gene. CDR3 amino acids: CASQKLGGEETQYF. The CDR3 DNA reads TGTGCCAGCCAGAAACTAGGGGGGGAAGAGACCCAGTACTTC.

This clonotype was counted many times. V gene TRBV28 combines with J gene TRBJ2-1, with TRBD2 matching over 8 bases. Germline V gene data show CDR1 as MDHEN and CDR2 as SYDVKM. This CDR3 is built from 13 residues. J gave up 10 bases and V 9 bases, and 11 bases lay outside the gene matches. The CDR3 loop is CASGSGAPREQFF. The DNA of the CDR3 is TGTGCCAGTGGTAGCGGGGCCCCGAGGGAGCAGTTCTTC.

The table lists this clonotype with many counts. The genes are TRBV10-3 and TRBJ2-7; the match to TRBD2 covers 13 bases. The CDR3 extends over 16 amino acids. V trimming: 6 bases; J trimming: 0 bases; junction bases outside the gene matches: 5. Germline-derived CDR1 and CDR2 are ENHRY and SYGVKD. CDR3 amino acids: CAISLGTSGNSYEQYF. For the CDR3, the DNA is TGTGCCATCAGCCTAGGGACTAGCGGGAACTCCTACGAGCAGTACTTC.

This clonotype was counted many times. The chain links TRBV6-2 or TRBV6-3 to TRBJ2-1, with D uncertain. The CDR3 is 13 amino acids. V was clipped by 11 bases and J by 8 bases, with 19 bases between them. Germline values: CDR1 MNHEY, CDR2 SVGEGT. This CDR3 reads CASSPEYFYEQFF. CDR3 in DNA: TGTGCCTCCTCCCCCGAGTACTTCTATGAGCAGTTCTTC.

This clonotype was recorded at least ten times. The V call is TRBV20-1, the J call TRBJ1-1; possible D gene TRBD1, 5 bases. Trimming cost V 6 bases and J 1 base, with 12 bases left between them. CDR1 is DFQATT, CDR2 SNEGSKA, per germline (reference sequence). The CDR3 covers 13 residues. This chain's CDR3 is CSANQGPNTEAFF. CDR3 nucleotide sequence: TGCAGTGCAAATCAGGGCCCGAACACTGAAGCTTTCTTT.